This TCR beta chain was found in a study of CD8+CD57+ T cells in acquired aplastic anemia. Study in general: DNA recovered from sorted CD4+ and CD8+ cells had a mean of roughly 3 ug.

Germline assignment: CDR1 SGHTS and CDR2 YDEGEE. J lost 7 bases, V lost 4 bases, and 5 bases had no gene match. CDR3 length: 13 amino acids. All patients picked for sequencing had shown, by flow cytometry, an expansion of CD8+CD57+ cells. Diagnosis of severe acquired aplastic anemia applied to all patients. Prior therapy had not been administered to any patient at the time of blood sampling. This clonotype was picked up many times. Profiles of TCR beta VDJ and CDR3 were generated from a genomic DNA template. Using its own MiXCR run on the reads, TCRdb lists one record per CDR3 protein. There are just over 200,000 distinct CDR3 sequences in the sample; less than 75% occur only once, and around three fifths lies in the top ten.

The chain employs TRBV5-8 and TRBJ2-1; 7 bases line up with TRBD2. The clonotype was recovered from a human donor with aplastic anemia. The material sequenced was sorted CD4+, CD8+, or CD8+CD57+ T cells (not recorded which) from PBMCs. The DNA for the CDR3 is TGTGCCAGCAGCCAGGGACTATCGAATGAGCAGTTCTTC. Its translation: CASSQGLSNEQFF. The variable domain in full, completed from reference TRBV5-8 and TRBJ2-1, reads EAGVTQSPTHLIKTRGQQATLRCSPISGHTSVYWYQQALGLGLQFLLWYDEGEERNRGNFPPRFSGRQFPNYSSELNVNALELEDSALYLCASSQGLSNEQFFGPGTRLTVL.